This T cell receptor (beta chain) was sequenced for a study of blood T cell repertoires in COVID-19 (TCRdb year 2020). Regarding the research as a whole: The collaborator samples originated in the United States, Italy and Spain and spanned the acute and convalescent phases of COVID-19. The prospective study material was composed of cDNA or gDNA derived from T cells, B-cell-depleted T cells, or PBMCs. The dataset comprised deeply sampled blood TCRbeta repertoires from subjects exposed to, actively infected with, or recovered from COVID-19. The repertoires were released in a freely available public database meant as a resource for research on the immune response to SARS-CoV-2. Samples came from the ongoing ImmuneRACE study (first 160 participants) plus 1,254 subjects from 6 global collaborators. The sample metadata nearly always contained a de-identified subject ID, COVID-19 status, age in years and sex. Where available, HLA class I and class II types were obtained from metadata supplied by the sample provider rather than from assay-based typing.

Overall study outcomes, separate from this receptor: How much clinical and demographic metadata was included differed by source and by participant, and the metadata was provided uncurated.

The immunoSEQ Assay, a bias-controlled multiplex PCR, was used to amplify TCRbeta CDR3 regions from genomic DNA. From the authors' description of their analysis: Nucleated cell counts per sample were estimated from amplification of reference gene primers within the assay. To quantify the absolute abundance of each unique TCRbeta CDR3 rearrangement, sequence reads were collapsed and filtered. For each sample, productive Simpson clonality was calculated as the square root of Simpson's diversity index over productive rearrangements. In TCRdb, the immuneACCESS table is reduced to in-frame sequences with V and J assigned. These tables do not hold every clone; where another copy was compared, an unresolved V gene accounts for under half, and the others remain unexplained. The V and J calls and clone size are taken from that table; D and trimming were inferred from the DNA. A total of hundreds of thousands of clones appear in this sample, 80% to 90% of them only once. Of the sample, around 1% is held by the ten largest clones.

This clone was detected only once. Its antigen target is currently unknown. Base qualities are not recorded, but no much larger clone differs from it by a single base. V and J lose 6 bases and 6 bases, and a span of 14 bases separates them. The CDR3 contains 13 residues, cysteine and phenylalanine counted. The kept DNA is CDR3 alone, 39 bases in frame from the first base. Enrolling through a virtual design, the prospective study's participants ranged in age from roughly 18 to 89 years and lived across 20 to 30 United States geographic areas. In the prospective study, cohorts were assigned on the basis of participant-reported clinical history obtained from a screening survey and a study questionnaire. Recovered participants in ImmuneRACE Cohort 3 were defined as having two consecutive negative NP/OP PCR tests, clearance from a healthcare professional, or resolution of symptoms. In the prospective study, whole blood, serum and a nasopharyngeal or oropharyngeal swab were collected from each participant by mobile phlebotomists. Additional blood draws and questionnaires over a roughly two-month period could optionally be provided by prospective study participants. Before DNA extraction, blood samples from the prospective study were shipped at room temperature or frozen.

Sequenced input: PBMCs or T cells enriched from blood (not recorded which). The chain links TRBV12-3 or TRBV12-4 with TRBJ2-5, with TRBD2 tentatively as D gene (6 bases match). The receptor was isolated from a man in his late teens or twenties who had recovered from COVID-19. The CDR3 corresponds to CASSAMGGQTQYF. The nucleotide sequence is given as TGTGCCAGCAGCGCGATGGGGGGACAGACCCAGTACTTC.